The rows below give T cell receptor beta chains drawn from one sample of a study of T cell responses to AZD1222 COVID-19 vaccine. Profiling relied on immunoSEQ multiplex PCR, and the TCRdb table lists in-frame clones only, not all of them. This sample yields about 66,000 clones, of which roughly 87% are seen a single time; 15% to 20% belongs to the top ten. This specimen was peripheral blood, taken on day 0 of AZD1222 vaccination. Every receptor here comes from an adult in good health. CDR3s include the opening cysteine and the closing phenylalanine or tryptophan. Each record gives: CDR3 protein, CDR3 DNA, D gene, clone size, J gene, V gene, CDR3 length. D genes are given only for firm matches. Clone size is stated in some rows and not others, as once, few, many or a class when expanded.

CAWSGGGEGNYGYTF,TGTGCCTGGAGTGGAGGGGGAGAGGGTAACTATGGCTACACCTTC,-,-,TRBJ1-2,TRBV30,15
CASSAGPGNTIYF,TGTGCCAGCAGCGCTGGCCCTGGAAACACCATATATTTT,-,-,TRBJ1-3,TRBV11-2,13
CASRREPDTQYF,TGTGCCAGCAGGCGAGAGCCGGATACGCAGTATTTT,-,-,TRBJ2-3,TRBV12-3/TRBV12-4,12
CASSSDMNTEAFF,TGTGCCAGCAGCTCCGACATGAACACTGAAGCTTTCTTT,-,-,TRBJ1-1,TRBV6-2/TRBV6-3,13
CASSPDREEYNEQFF,TGTGCCAGCAGTCCCGATCGAGAGGAATACAATGAGCAGTTCTTC,-,-,TRBJ2-1,TRBV6-4,15
CASSISRVNTEAFF,TGTGCCAGTAGTATTAGTAGGGTCAACACTGAAGCTTTCTTT,-,-,TRBJ1-1,TRBV19,14
CASSLARGSTEAFF,TGTGCCAGCAGCTTAGCGAGGGGATCCACTGAAGCTTTCTTT,-,-,TRBJ1-1,TRBV7-2,14
CASSPEGADTGELFF,TGTGCCAGCAGTCCCGAGGGGGCTGACACCGGGGAGCTGTTTTTT,TRBD1,-,TRBJ2-2,TRBV6-6,15
CSASRPNTEAFF,TGCAGTGCTAGTCGACCGAACACTGAAGCTTTCTTT,-,-,TRBJ1-1,TRBV20-1,12
CASSQGHTNEKLFF,TGTGCCAGCTCACAGGGACACACTAATGAAAAACTGTTTTTT,-,-,TRBJ1-4,TRBV18,14
CASRTSVRGPYEQYF,TGTGCCAGCAGAACTAGCGTCCGGGGTCCCTACGAGCAGTACTTC,TRBD2,once,TRBJ2-7,TRBV28,15
CAIRGLAGASYNEQFF,TGTGCCATCAGAGGACTAGCGGGGGCCTCCTACAATGAGCAGTTCTTC,TRBD2,-,TRBJ2-1,TRBV10-3,16
CASSRRGQRDNEQFF,TGTGCCAGCTCACGTAGGGGACAGAGGGACAATGAGCAGTTCTTC,TRBD1,-,TRBJ2-1,TRBV18,15
CASSLRGSGQPQHF,TGTGCCAGCAGTTTAAGGGGGTCGGGTCAGCCCCAGCATTTT,-,-,TRBJ1-5,TRBV27,14
CASSLFGTGGLSQPQHF,TGTGCCAGCAGTTTATTTGGCACAGGGGGCCTAAGTCAGCCCCAGCATTTT,TRBD1,-,TRBJ1-5,TRBV27,17
CASSPNTGWGTDTQYF,TGTGCCAGCAGCCCTAACACCGGATGGGGCACAGATACGCAGTATTTT,-,-,TRBJ2-3,TRBV7-3,16
CASSPPEGGGYTF,TGCGCCAGCAGCCCGCCGGAGGGCGGTGGCTACACCTTC,-,-,TRBJ1-2,TRBV5-1,13
CAWMGGANSPLHF,TGTGCCTGGATGGGGGGCGCAAATTCACCCCTCCACTTT,-,-,TRBJ1-6,TRBV30,13
CATSVGLAGYNEQFF,TGTGCCACCAGTGTAGGGCTAGCGGGCTACAATGAGCAGTTCTTC,TRBD2,once,TRBJ2-1,TRBV24-1,15
CASSQPTGGSSPLHF,TGCGCCAGCAGCCAACCCACAGGGGGCAGTTCACCCCTCCACTTT,TRBD1,-,TRBJ1-6,TRBV4-1,15
CAWTIMTVGSPLHF,TGTGCCTGGACGATCATGACAGTGGGTTCACCCCTCCACTTT,-,-,TRBJ1-6,TRBV30,14
CASKPNIVRNYGYTF,TGTGCCAGCAAACCGAATATTGTCCGTAACTATGGCTACACCTTC,-,-,TRBJ1-2,TRBV19,15
CASARDRDFYGYTF,TGTGCCAGTGCCCGGGACAGGGACTTCTATGGCTACACCTTC,TRBD1,-,TRBJ1-2,TRBV19,14
CASKVGVVATNEKLFF,TGTGCCAGCAAAGTGGGCGTTGTCGCAACTAATGAAAAACTGTTTTTT,-,-,TRBJ1-4,TRBV27,16
CASSLGQGHYGYTF,TGCGCCAGCAGCTTGGGCCAGGGGCACTATGGCTACACCTTC,-,-,TRBJ1-2,TRBV5-1,14
CASSLVGLSHNEQFF,TGCGCCAGCAGCTTAGTGGGACTAAGCCACAATGAGCAGTTCTTC,TRBD2,-,TRBJ2-1,TRBV5-1,15
CAWRVWRTTDTQYF,TGTGCCTGGAGGGTCTGGCGGACAACTGATACGCAGTATTTT,-,-,TRBJ2-3,TRBV30,14